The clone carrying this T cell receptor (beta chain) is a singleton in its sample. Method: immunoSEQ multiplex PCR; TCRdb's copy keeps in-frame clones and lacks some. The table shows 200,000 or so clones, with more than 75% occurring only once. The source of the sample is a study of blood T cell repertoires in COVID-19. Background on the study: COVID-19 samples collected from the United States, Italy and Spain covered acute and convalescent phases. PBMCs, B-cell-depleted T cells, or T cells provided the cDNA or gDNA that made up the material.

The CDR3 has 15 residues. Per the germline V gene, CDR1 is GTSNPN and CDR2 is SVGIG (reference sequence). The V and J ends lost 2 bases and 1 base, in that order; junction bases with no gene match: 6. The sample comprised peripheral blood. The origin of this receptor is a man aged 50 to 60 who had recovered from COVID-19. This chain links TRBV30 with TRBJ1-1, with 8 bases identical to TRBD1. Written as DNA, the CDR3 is TGTGCCTGGAGTCCTATTGGGACAGGGAACACTGAAGCTTTCTTT. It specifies CAWSPIGTGNTEAFF.